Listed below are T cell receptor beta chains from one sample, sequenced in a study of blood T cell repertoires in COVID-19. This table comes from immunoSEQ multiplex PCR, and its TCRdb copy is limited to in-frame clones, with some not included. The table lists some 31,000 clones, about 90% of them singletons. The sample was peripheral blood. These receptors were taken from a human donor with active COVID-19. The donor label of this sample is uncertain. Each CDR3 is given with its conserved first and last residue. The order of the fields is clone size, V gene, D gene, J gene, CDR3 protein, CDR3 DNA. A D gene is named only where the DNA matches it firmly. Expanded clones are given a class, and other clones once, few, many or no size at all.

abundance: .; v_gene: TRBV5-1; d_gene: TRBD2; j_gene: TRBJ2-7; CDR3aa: CASSAGGRNPFYEQYF; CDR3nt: TGCGCCAGCTCGGCGGGGGGGCGCAATCCTTTCTACGAGCAGTACTTC
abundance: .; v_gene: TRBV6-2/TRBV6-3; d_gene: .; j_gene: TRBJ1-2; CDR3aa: CASSYDIYYGYTF; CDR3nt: TGTGCCAGCAGTTACGACATCTACTATGGCTACACCTTC
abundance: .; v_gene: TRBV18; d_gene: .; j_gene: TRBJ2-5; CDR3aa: CASSPRLQETQYF; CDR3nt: TGTGCCAGCTCACCACGCCTACAAGAGACCCAGTACTTC
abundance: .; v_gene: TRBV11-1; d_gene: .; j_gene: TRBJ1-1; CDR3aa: CASREEKKDTEAFF; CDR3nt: TGTGCCAGCAGGGAGGAGAAGAAGGACACTGAAGCTTTCTTT
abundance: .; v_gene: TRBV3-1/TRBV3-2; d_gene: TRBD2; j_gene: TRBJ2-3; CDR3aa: CASSQDGTRRTDTQYF; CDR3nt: TGTGCCAGCAGCCAAGATGGGACTAGACGCACAGATACGCAGTATTTT
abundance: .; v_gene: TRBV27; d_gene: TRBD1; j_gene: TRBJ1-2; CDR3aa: CASSFTGTGVGYTF; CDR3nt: TGTGCCAGCAGTTTCACCGGGACAGGGGTTGGCTACACCTTC
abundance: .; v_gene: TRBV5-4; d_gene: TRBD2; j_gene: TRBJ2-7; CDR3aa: CASSLGGLAGPGGEQYF; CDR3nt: TGTGCCAGCAGCTTGGGTGGACTAGCGGGGCCGGGGGGGGAGCAGTACTTC
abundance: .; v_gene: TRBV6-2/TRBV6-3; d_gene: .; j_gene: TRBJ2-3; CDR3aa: CASSYMTDTQYF; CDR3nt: TGTGCCAGCAGTTATATGACAGATACGCAGTATTTT
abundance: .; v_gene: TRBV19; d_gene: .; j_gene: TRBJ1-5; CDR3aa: CASSIRSDNQPQHF; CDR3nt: TGTGCCAGTAGTATCAGAAGCGACAATCAGCCCCAGCATTTT
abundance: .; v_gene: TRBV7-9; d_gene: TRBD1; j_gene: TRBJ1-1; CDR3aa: CASSPNRGRLAEAFF; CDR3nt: TGTGCCAGCAGTCCCAACAGGGGGCGTCTCGCTGAAGCTTTCTTT
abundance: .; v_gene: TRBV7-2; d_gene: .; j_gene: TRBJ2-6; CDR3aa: CASSLGQPGANVLTF; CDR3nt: TGTGCCAGCAGCTTAGGACAGCCTGGGGCCAACGTCCTGACTTTC
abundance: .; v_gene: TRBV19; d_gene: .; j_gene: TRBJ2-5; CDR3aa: CASNFQGSETQYF; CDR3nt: TGTGCCAGTAATTTTCAGGGTTCGGAGACCCAGTACTTC
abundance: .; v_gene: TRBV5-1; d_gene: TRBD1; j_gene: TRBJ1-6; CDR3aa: CASSYTGTGVSPLHF; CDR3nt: TGCGCCAGCAGCTATACCGGGACAGGGGTATCACCCCTCCACTTT
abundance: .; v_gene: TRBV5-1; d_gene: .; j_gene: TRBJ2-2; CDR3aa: CASSFRAANTGELFF; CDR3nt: TGCGCCAGCAGCTTCAGGGCAGCGAACACCGGGGAGCTGTTTTTT
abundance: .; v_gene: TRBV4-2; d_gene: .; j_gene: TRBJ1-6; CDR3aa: CASSQDSWGVGNSPLHF; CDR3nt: TGTGCCAGCAGCCAAGATAGTTGGGGCGTGGGTAATTCACCCCTCCACTTT
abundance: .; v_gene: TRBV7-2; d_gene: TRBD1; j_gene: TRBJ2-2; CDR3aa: CASSQTGVGTGELFF; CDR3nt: TGTGCCAGCAGCCAAACAGGGGTGGGGACCGGGGAGCTGTTTTTT
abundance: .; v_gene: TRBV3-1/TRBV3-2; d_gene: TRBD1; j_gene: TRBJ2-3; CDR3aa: CASSQDFEDRGQDTQYF; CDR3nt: TGTGCCAGCAGCCAAGATTTCGAGGACAGGGGGCAAGATACGCAGTATTTT
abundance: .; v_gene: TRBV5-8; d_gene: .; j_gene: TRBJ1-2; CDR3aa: CASSSSMGDRFYGYTF; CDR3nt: TGTGCCAGCAGCTCCAGTATGGGAGACCGGTTCTATGGCTACACCTTC
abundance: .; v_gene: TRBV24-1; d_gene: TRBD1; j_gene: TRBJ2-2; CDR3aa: CATSDYYGGRQGTTGELFF; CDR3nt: TGTGCCACCAGTGATTACTACGGAGGTAGACAGGGTACCACCGGGGAGCTGTTTTTT
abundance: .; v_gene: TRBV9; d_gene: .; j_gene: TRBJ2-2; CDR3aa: CASSVVPGESAGELFF; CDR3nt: TGTGCCAGCAGCGTAGTTCCTGGGGAGTCGGCCGGGGAGCTGTTTTTT
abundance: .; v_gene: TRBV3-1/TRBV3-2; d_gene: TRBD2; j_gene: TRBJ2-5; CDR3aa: CASSPSGSQETQYF; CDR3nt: TGTGCCAGCAGCCCTAGCGGGAGTCAAGAGACCCAGTACTTC
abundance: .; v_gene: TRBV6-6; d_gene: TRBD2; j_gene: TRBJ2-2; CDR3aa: CASSPAGNLNTGELFF; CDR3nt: TGTGCCAGCAGTCCAGCGGGGAACTTAAACACCGGGGAGCTGTTTTTT
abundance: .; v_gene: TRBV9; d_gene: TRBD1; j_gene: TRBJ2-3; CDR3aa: CASSGGQGMGTDTQYF; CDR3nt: TGTGCCAGCAGCGGTGGACAGGGGATGGGCACAGATACGCAGTATTTT
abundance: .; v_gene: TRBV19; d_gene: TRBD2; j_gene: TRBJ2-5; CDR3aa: CASSSPFKRGDNQETQYF; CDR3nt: TGTGCCAGTAGTAGTCCTTTCAAGCGGGGGGATAACCAAGAGACCCAGTACTTC
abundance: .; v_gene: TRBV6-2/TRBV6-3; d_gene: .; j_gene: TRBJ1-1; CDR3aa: CASSQHRNTEAFF; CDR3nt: TGTGCCAGCAGTCAACACCGGAACACTGAAGCTTTCTTT
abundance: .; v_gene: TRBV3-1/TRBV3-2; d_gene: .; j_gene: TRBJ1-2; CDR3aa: CASSQVRNGYTF; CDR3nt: TGTGCCAGCAGCCAAGTCAGGAACGGCTACACCTTC
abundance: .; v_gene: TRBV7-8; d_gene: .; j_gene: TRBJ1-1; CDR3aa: CASSLRPQGGNTEAFF; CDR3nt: TGTGCCAGCAGCTTACGTCCACAGGGCGGGAACACTGAAGCTTTCTTT
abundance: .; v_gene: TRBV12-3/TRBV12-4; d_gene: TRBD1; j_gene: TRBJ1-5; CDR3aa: CASSLTGEQPQHF; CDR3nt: TGTGCCAGCAGCCTAACAGGGGAACAGCCCCAGCATTTT
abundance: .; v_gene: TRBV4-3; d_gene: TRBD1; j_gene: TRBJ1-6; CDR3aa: CASSQDIQGGAPLHF; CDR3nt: TGCGCCAGCAGCCAAGACATCCAGGGGGGCGCACCCCTCCACTTT
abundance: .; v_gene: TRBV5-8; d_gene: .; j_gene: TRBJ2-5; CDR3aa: CASRAGEGETQYF; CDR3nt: TGTGCCTCCCGCGCCGGGGAAGGGGAGACCCAGTACTTC
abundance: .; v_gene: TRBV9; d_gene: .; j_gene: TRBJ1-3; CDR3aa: CASSVADARKLVDTIYF; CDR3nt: TGTGCCAGCAGCGTAGCAGACGCTAGAAAGCTTGTAGACACCATATATTTT
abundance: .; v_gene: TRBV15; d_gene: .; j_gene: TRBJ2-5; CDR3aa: CATSRRVVSGGRETQYF; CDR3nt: TGTGCCACCAGCAGGAGGGTAGTGAGTGGAGGGCGAGAGACCCAGTACTTC
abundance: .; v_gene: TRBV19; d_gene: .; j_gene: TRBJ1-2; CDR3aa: CASSMIDRIFYGYTF; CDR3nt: TGTGCCAGTAGTATGATCGACAGAATCTTCTATGGCTACACCTTC
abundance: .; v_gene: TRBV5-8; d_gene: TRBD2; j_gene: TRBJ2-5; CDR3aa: CASSSGATSGEKYQETQYF; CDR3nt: TGTGCCAGCAGCTCGGGTGCGACTAGCGGGGAAAAGTACCAAGAGACCCAGTACTTC
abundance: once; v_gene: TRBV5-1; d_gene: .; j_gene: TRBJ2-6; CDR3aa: CASSLVEFLAGANVLTF; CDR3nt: TGCGCCAGCAGCTTGGTAGAGTTCCTAGCTGGGGCCAACGTCCTGACTTTC
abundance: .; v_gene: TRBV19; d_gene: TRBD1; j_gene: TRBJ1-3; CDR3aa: CASSIGGGVNTIYF; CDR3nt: TGTGCCAGTAGTATTGGAGGGGGCGTAAACACCATATATTTT
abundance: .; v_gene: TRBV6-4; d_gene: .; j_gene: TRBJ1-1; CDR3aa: CASSDPAGGGLNTEAFF; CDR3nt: TGTGCCAGCAGTGATCCTGCCGGCGGGGGGCTGAACACTGAAGCTTTCTTT
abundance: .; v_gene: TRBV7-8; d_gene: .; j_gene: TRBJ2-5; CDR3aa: CASSLGVSARRTGETQYF; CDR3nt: TGTGCCAGCAGCTTAGGCGTCTCGGCCAGGCGTACGGGGGAGACCCAGTACTTC
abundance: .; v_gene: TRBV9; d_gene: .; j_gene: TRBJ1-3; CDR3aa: CASSPPSSGNTIYF; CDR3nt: TGTGCCAGCAGCCCTCCTAGCTCTGGAAACACCATATATTTT
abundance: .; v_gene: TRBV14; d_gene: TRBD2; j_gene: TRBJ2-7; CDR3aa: CASSVASGGSSSYEQYF; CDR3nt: TGTGCCAGCAGTGTCGCTAGCGGGGGATCTTCCTCCTACGAGCAGTACTTC
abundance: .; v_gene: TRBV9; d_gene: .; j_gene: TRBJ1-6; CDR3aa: CASSVDSRSPLHF; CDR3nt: TGTGCCAGCAGCGTTGATAGTCGTTCACCCCTCCACTTT
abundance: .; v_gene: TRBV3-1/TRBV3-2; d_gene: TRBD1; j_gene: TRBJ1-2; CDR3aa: CASSQDGTGDYGYTF; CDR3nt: TGTGCCAGCAGCCAAGATGGGACAGGGGACTATGGCTACACCTTC
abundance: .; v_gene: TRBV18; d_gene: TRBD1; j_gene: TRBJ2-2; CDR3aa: CASSQTGWNTGELFF; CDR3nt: TGTGCCAGCTCACAGACAGGGTGGAACACCGGGGAGCTGTTTTTT
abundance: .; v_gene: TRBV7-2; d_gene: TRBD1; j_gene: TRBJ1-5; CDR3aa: CASSKQGAVDQPQHF; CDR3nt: TGTGCCAGCAGCAAACAGGGGGCAGTGGATCAGCCCCAGCATTTT
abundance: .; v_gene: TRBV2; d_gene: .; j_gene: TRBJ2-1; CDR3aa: CASSVSSSQDEQFF; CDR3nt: TGTGCCAGCAGTGTGTCATCATCGCAGGATGAGCAGTTCTTC
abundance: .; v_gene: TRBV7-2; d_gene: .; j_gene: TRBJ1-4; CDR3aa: CASSLISREKLFF; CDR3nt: TGTGCCAGCAGCTTAATTTCTCGGGAAAAACTGTTTTTT
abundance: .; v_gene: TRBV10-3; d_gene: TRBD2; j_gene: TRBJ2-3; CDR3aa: CAIRPSGGTDTQYF; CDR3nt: TGTGCCATCAGGCCTAGCGGGGGCACAGATACGCAGTATTTT
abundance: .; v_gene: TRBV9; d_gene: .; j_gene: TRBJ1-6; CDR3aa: CASSVGEYNSPLHF; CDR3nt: TGTGCCAGCAGCGTAGGAGAATATAATTCACCCCTCCACTTT
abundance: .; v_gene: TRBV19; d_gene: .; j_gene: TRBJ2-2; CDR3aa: CASSIIGRAKANTGELFF; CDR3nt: TGTGCCAGTAGTATAATTGGCAGGGCTAAAGCGAACACCGGGGAGCTGTTTTTT
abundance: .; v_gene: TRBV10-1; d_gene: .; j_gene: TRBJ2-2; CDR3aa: CATPSTRGPSGELFF; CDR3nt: TGCGCCACCCCATCGACTAGGGGTCCGTCCGGGGAGCTGTTTTTT
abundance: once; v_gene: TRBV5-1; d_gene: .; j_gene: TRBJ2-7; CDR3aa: CASSLGQAVHEQYF; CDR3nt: TGCGCCAGCAGCTTGGGACAGGCGGTTCACGAGCAGTACTTC
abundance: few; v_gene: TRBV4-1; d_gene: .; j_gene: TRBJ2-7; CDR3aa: CASSQSQGTYEQYF; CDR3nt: TGCGCCAGCAGCCAAAGTCAGGGTACCTACGAGCAGTACTTC
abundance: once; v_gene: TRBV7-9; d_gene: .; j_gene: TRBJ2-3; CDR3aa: CASSLVVGGDTQYF; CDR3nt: TGTGCCAGCAGCTTAGTGGTGGGAGGAGATACGCAGTATTTT
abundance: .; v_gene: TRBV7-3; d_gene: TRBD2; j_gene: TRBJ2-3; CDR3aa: CASSLLSASGGNTDTQYF; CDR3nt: TGTGCCAGCAGCTTACTGTCGGCTAGCGGGGGGAATACAGATACGCAGTATTTT
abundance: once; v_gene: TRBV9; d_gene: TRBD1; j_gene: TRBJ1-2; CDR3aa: CASSGYPGTGLGYGYTF; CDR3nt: TGTGCCAGCAGCGGATACCCCGGGACAGGGTTAGGGTATGGCTACACCTTC